Listed below are T cell receptor beta chains from one sample, sequenced in a study of OX40 agonist ivuxolimab in advanced cancers. Sequencing used immunoSEQ multiplex PCR; TCRdb keeps in-frame clones, though not all of them. The sample contains 50,000 to 65,000 clones, about four fifths of which appear only once. This specimen consisted of CD4+ or CD8+ T cells sorted from blood, obtained in a trial of the OX40 agonist ivuxolimab. These receptors all stem from an adult with an advanced solid tumor such as melanoma, head and neck, liver or kidney cancer. Each CDR3 is given with its conserved first and last residue. A D gene is named only where the DNA matches it firmly. Not all rows give a size; the values are once, few, many and, for expanded clones, a class.

CDR3,DNA,J,V,D,size
CASSLGQGVTGNTIYF,TGTGCCAGCAGCTTGGGACAGGGGGTCACTGGAAACACCATATATTTT,TRBJ1-3,TRBV5-4,TRBD1,NA
CASSRDGGAPYEQYF,TGTGCCAGCTCACGTGACGGGGGGGCCCCCTACGAGCAGTACTTC,TRBJ2-7,TRBV18,TRBD2,many
CASSLYWGGREKLFF,TGCGCCAGCAGCTTGTACTGGGGAGGAAGAGAAAAACTGTTTTTT,TRBJ1-4,TRBV5-1,NA,NA
CASSEGPTTDTQYF,TGTGCCAGCAGCGAGGGACCGACCACAGATACGCAGTATTTT,TRBJ2-3,TRBV7-2,NA,NA
CASSLVSGKSHEQYF,TGTGCCAGCAGCTTAGTTTCAGGGAAATCCCACGAGCAGTACTTC,TRBJ2-7,TRBV11-2,NA,NA
CASSFSERQGSTDTQYF,TGTGCCAGCAGTTTTTCGGAGCGACAGGGCAGCACAGATACGCAGTATTTT,TRBJ2-3,TRBV27,TRBD1,NA
CASSLGPLSGANVLTF,TGTGCCAGCAGCTTGGGACCCCTCTCTGGGGCCAACGTCCTGACTTTC,TRBJ2-6,TRBV5-4,NA,NA
CASSYDDTEAFF,TGCGCCAGCAGCTATGACGACACTGAAGCTTTCTTT,TRBJ1-1,TRBV5-1,NA,few
CAWSVFGTRVAFF,TGTGCCTGGAGTGTATTTGGGACAAGAGTAGCTTTCTTT,TRBJ1-1,TRBV30,NA,many
CASSYYLTGNTGELFF,TGCGCCAGCAGCTATTATTTGACGGGCAACACCGGGGAGCTGTTTTTT,TRBJ2-2,TRBV5-1,NA,NA
CASSGSSGGQETQYF,TGTGCCAGCAGCGGATCCAGCGGGGGGCAAGAGACCCAGTACTTC,TRBJ2-5,TRBV9,TRBD2,NA
CASSLSQVHYGYTF,TGTGCCAGCAGTTTATCCCAGGTGCACTATGGCTACACCTTC,TRBJ1-2,TRBV27,NA,few
CASSLNALGGTDTQYF,TGTGCCAGCAGCTTAAACGCGCTAGGTGGAACAGATACGCAGTATTTT,TRBJ2-3,TRBV7-3,NA,once
CASSAGQKNSPLHF,TGTGCCAGCAGCGCGGGACAGAAGAATTCACCCCTCCACTTT,TRBJ1-6,TRBV7-2,TRBD1,NA
CASTQTTGELFF,TGTGCCAGTACCCAAACCACCGGGGAGCTGTTTTTT,TRBJ2-2,TRBV19,NA,NA
CASLEYGTEAFF,TGTGCCAGTCTCGAGTACGGCACTGAAGCTTTCTTT,TRBJ1-1,TRBV6-1,NA,NA
CASSLDFGQNYGYTF,TGTGCCAGCAGCTTAGATTTCGGCCAGAACTATGGCTACACCTTC,TRBJ1-2,TRBV7-9,NA,NA
CAWSVVGAAGANVLTF,TGTGCCTGGAGTGTAGTCGGGGCGGCCGGGGCCAACGTCCTGACTTTC,TRBJ2-6,TRBV30,NA,NA
CASNARRGQGQPQHF,TGTGCCAGTAATGCTCGGCGGGGTCAGGGTCAGCCCCAGCATTTT,TRBJ1-5,TRBV19,NA,NA
CASSAQGAGNTIYF,TGTGCCAGCAGCGCTCAGGGGGCTGGAAACACCATATATTTT,TRBJ1-3,TRBV5-4,TRBD1,NA
CASSLGQGIETQYF,TGCGCCAGCAGCTTGGGACAGGGGATAGAGACCCAGTACTTC,TRBJ2-5,TRBV5-1,TRBD1,NA
CASSWEAGGVEQFF,TGTGCCAGCTCTTGGGAAGCGGGGGGTGTTGAGCAGTTCTTC,TRBJ2-1,TRBV6-6,TRBD2,NA
CASRGAYNSPLHF,TGTGCCAGCAGAGGGGCCTATAATTCACCCCTCCACTTT,TRBJ1-6,TRBV2,NA,NA
CASSPGSTAYEQYF,TGTGCCAGCAGCCCCGGGTCGACAGCTTACGAGCAGTACTTC,TRBJ2-7,TRBV5-5,NA,NA
CASSLVVNQPQHF,TGTGCCAGCAGCTTAGTGGTCAATCAGCCCCAGCATTTT,TRBJ1-5,TRBV7-2,NA,NA
CASSERDRAYGYTF,TGTGCCAGCAGCGAACGGGACAGGGCCTATGGCTACACCTTC,TRBJ1-2,TRBV14,TRBD1,NA
CAWSIGSGGSTDTQYF,TGTGCCTGGAGTATAGGTAGCGGGGGGAGCACAGATACGCAGTATTTT,TRBJ2-3,TRBV30,TRBD2,NA
CASSLALRAGEQFF,TGTGCCAGCAGCTTAGCGCTCAGGGCGGGTGAGCAGTTCTTC,TRBJ2-1,TRBV7-9,NA,once
CSVVMGQVIMNTEAFF,TGCAGCGTTGTTATGGGGCAGGTCATCATGAACACTGAAGCTTTCTTT,TRBJ1-1,TRBV29-1,NA,NA
CASSLAAGGQVGELFF,TGTGCCAGCAGCTTGGCGGCGGGGGGGCAGGTCGGGGAGCTGTTTTTT,TRBJ2-2,TRBV5-4,TRBD2,NA
CASSLARSYGETQYF,TGTGCCAGCAGCTTAGCGAGGAGTTACGGGGAGACCCAGTACTTC,TRBJ2-5,TRBV7-6,NA,NA
CASRSIGGGYTF,TGTGCCAGCAGATCAATCGGTGGTGGGTACACCTTC,TRBJ1-2,TRBV27,NA,NA
CASRTGEYNEQFF,TGTGCCAGCAGGACAGGGGAATACAATGAGCAGTTCTTC,TRBJ2-1,TRBV6-5,TRBD1,few
CASRLRPWNTEAFF,TGTGCCAGCAGGTTAAGGCCCTGGAACACTGAAGCTTTCTTT,TRBJ1-1,TRBV27,NA,NA
CASSRDRVGGTEAFF,TGTGCCAGCTCACGAGACAGGGTTGGAGGGACTGAAGCTTTCTTT,TRBJ1-1,TRBV18,TRBD1,NA
CASSLGGSNSPLHF,TGTGCCAGCAGCTTAGGAGGGAGTAATTCACCCCTCCACTTT,TRBJ1-6,TRBV11-2,NA,NA
CASSTGNNQPQHF,TGTGCCAGCAGCACAGGGAATAATCAGCCCCAGCATTTT,TRBJ1-5,TRBV7-9,NA,NA
CASSLEPDRGTEAFF,TGCGCCAGCAGCTTGGAACCCGACAGGGGGACTGAAGCTTTCTTT,TRBJ1-1,TRBV5-1,TRBD1,few
CASGRPQYF,TGTGCTAGTGGACGACCTCAGTACTTC,TRBJ2-5,TRBV12-5,NA,NA
CASSFRTVRANYNEQFF,TGCGCCAGCAGCTTTAGAACAGTCAGGGCGAACTACAATGAGCAGTTCTTC,TRBJ2-1,TRBV5-1,NA,NA
CASSLVGGRTANTIYF,TGTGCCAGCAGCTTAGTGGGGGGTAGGACGGCAAACACCATATATTTT,TRBJ1-3,TRBV7-2,NA,few
CASTVGSNYGYTF,TGTGCCAGCACGGTGGGAAGTAACTATGGCTACACCTTC,TRBJ1-2,TRBV6-5,NA,NA
CASSADPGPLSYNEQFF,TGTGCCAGCAGCGCAGACCCGGGACCGCTCTCCTACAATGAGCAGTTCTTC,TRBJ2-1,TRBV9,NA,NA
CASSTLGRAAETQYF,TGTGCCAGCAGTACCTTAGGGAGGGCGGCAGAGACCCAGTACTTC,TRBJ2-5,TRBV6-5,TRBD2,NA
CASSQSIRNYGYTF,TGCGCCAGCAGTCAATCGATCAGGAACTATGGCTACACCTTC,TRBJ1-2,TRBV23-1,NA,NA
CASSPDRGGLDTQYF,TGTGCCAGCAGCCCCGACAGGGGCGGGTTAGATACGCAGTATTTT,TRBJ2-3,TRBV5-6,TRBD1,NA
CASSRTDNEQFF,TGTGCCAGCAGCCGTACAGACAATGAGCAGTTCTTC,TRBJ2-1,TRBV13,NA,NA
CASSLAQRRDTQYF,TGTGCCAGCAGCTTGGCCCAGCGGAGAGATACGCAGTATTTT,TRBJ2-3,TRBV5-6,NA,NA
CASSLGLRGEETQYF,TGTGCCAGCAGCTTAGGTTTAAGGGGCGAAGAGACCCAGTACTTC,TRBJ2-5,TRBV11-3,NA,NA
CASTGDSTYEQYF,TGTGCCAGCACCGGCGACAGTACCTACGAGCAGTACTTC,TRBJ2-7,TRBV6-5,NA,NA
CASKGSPETQYF,TGTGCCAGTAAGGGGTCTCCGGAGACCCAGTACTTC,TRBJ2-5,TRBV2,NA,NA
CASRDRDGSKNIQYF,TGTGCCAGCAGGGACAGGGATGGGTCCAAAAACATTCAGTACTTC,TRBJ2-4,TRBV7-9,TRBD1,NA
CASSTGLSWGNEQFF,TGTGCCAGCAGTACGGGACTCTCATGGGGCAATGAGCAGTTCTTC,TRBJ2-1,TRBV6-1,NA,NA
CAWSKQGYTEAFF,TGTGCCTGGAGTAAACAGGGTTACACTGAAGCTTTCTTT,TRBJ1-1,TRBV30,NA,NA
CASSVQGAKNIQYF,TGTGCCAGCAGTGTACAGGGGGCCAAAAACATTCAGTACTTC,TRBJ2-4,TRBV27,TRBD1,NA